This T cell receptor beta chain is drawn from a study of cytomegalovirus exposure and HLA in healthy donors. Study-level information: An early release of data contained about 85 million unique TCRs, which came from HLA-typed donors.

V was trimmed by 10 bases and J by 11 bases, leaving 14 bases between them. Per germline, CDR1 MDHEN and CDR2 SYDVKM. This CDR3 is 11 amino acids long. Everyone who donated was a healthy bone marrow donor. 60 Vbeta and 13 Jbeta primers were used in PCR. Method: immunoSEQ multiplex PCR; TCRdb's copy keeps in-frame clones and lacks some. The sample lists 80,000 to 100,000 clones, around 77% occurring once. This TCR derives from a man aged 35-49 years in good health and CMV-seronegative. The sequenced material came from PBMCs. This rearrangement joins TRBV28 to TRBJ1-4; the D is unclear. The CDR3 DNA follows: TGTGCCACTAACCTAAACGGGAAACTGTTTTTT. Translation: CATNLNGKLFF.